This TCR beta chain was captured by sequencing in a study of vaccination and CD4 T cells after COVID-19. Regarding the study as a whole: It was found that, in convalescent patients, 304 of 307 vaccine-specific clones were spike mono-reactive.

Sample treatment: roughly 11-day PBMC culture with coronavirus spike peptide pools or control peptides (ViraFEST assay). ViraFEST used peptide pools to expand antigen-specific T cells, then sequenced TCRs. With 1 base removed from V and 8 bases from J, the gap between germline ends came to 14 bases. In germline, CDR1 is LGHNT, CDR2 FRNRAP. This CDR3 spans 14 amino acids. With the Oncomine TCR Beta short-read assay, DNA from cultured CD4+ T cells was sequenced. Via MiXCR, TCRdb re-called the PCR reads, giving one row per CDR3 protein. This repertoire shows 8,500 to 11,000 distinct CDR3 sequences, roughly two thirds found once; its top ten account for over 25%. For this clonotype: Its specificity is unknown.

This clonotype was sampled from a human donor who had recovered from COVID-19. The chain employs TRBV12-5 and TRBJ1-2; D may be TRBD1 (6 bases). Sequencing was carried out using CD4+ T cells from blood, cultured in vitro. The CDR3 nucleotides are TGTGCTAGTGGTTTGGGAAAACAGGGTAGCGGCTACACCTTC. It encodes CASGLGKQGSGYTF.